Listed below are T cell receptor beta chains from one sample, sequenced in a study of blood T cell repertoires in COVID-19. Data came from immunoSEQ multiplex PCR; TCRdb stores just in-frame clones and leaves some out. The table lists over 300,000 clones, 70% to 90% of them singletons, with more than 2% in the top ten. Sequenced material: PBMCs or T cells enriched from blood (not recorded which). The receptor source for this set is a young man who had recovered from COVID-19. Each CDR3 is given with its conserved first and last residue. The D gene is left open where the match is weak. A row's size may be missing; if present it is once, few, many or a size class.

>TRBD1|TRBJ1-2|TRBV9|NA
CASSARQGATYGYTF
TGTGCCAGCAGCGCTAGACAGGGGGCAACGTATGGCTACACCTTC
>NA|TRBJ1-5|TRBV5-1|NA
CASSLEGAGQPQHF
TGCGCCAGCAGCTTGGAGGGCGCAGGGCAGCCCCAGCATTTT
>NA|TRBJ2-1|TRBV7-2|few
CASSFQHTNNEQFF
TGTGCCAGCAGCTTTCAACATACAAACAATGAGCAGTTCTTC
>TRBD1|TRBJ2-3|TRBV2|NA
CASSEARGQGVLTDTQYF
TGTGCCAGCAGTGAAGCTCGCGGACAGGGTGTTCTAACAGATACGCAGTATTTT
>NA|TRBJ1-1|TRBV10-1|NA
CASRVTMNTEAFF
TGCGCCAGCAGGGTCACAATGAACACTGAAGCTTTCTTT
>TRBD1|TRBJ1-2|TRBV5-6|few
CASSLGGTGPFGYTF
TGTGCCAGCAGCTTGGGGGGGACAGGGCCGTTTGGCTACACCTTC
>NA|TRBJ1-4|TRBV7-8|NA
CASSLGPAGVNEKLFF
TGTGCCAGCAGCTTAGGACCGGCAGGGGTAAATGAAAAACTGTTTTTT
>TRBD2|TRBJ2-5|TRBV7-3|NA
CASSSHGGQETQYF
TGTGCCAGCAGCTCCCACGGGGGGCAAGAGACCCAGTACTTC
>NA|TRBJ1-1|TRBV12-3/TRBV12-4|once
CASSLDKYTEAFF
TGTGCCAGCAGTTTAGACAAATACACTGAAGCTTTCTTT
>TRBD1|TRBJ2-2|TRBV5-1|NA
CASSIGTGNTGELFF
TGCGCCAGCAGCATCGGGACAGGGAACACCGGGGAGCTGTTTTTT
>NA|TRBJ2-1|TRBV27|once
CASSLGGSYNEQFF
TGTGCCAGCAGTTTAGGCGGTTCCTACAATGAGCAGTTCTTC
>NA|TRBJ2-2|TRBV5-1|NA
CASKRRENTGELFF
TGCGCCAGCAAGAGGAGGGAAAACACCGGGGAGCTGTTTTTT
>TRBD2|TRBJ2-3|TRBV5-1|few
CASSLTSGTPTQYF
TGCGCCAGCAGCTTGACTAGCGGGACCCCAACGCAGTATTTT
>NA|TRBJ1-2|TRBV11-2|NA
CASSLDGRADGYTF
TGTGCCAGCAGCTTAGATGGCAGGGCAGATGGCTACACCTTC
>TRBD1|TRBJ2-5|TRBV3-1/TRBV3-2|NA
CASSPGQVKETQYF
TGTGCCAGCAGCCCAGGACAGGTTAAAGAGACCCAGTACTTC
>NA|TRBJ2-7|TRBV12-3/TRBV12-4|NA
CASSFPNNEQYF
TGTGCCAGCAGTTTTCCAAACAACGAGCAGTACTTC
>NA|TRBJ1-4|TRBV4-1|NA
CASSHTPGDAGEKLFF
TGCGCCAGCAGCCATACCCCGGGGGACGCGGGTGAAAAACTGTTTTTT
>NA|TRBJ2-7|TRBV12-3/TRBV12-4|NA
CASSVTGSYEQYF
TGTGCCAGCAGTGTGACAGGCTCCTACGAGCAGTACTTC
>TRBD1|TRBJ1-2|TRBV6-6|NA
CASSYWDREPGGYTF
TGTGCCAGCAGTTACTGGGACAGGGAACCGGGTGGCTACACCTTC
>TRBD1|TRBJ1-5|TRBV5-6|NA
CASSSTGANQPQHF
TGTGCCAGCAGCTCTACAGGGGCTAATCAGCCCCAGCATTTT
>NA|TRBJ2-3|TRBV18|NA
CASSRGQWTSTDTQYF
TGTGCCAGCTCCCGCGGACAGTGGACTAGCACAGATACGCAGTATTTT
>TRBD1|TRBJ1-1|TRBV27|NA
CASRAAGQGVTEAFF
TGTGCCAGCAGGGCGGCGGGACAGGGGGTCACTGAAGCTTTCTTT
>TRBD1|TRBJ1-1|TRBV18|NA
CASSLPQGAFGEAFF
TGTGCCAGCTCACTCCCACAGGGGGCCTTTGGTGAAGCTTTCTTT
>TRBD2|TRBJ2-1|TRBV14|NA
CASSQSGLAGGKVF
TGTGCCAGCAGCCAATCGGGACTAGCGGGGGGCAAGGTCTTC
>TRBD1|TRBJ1-2|TRBV12-3/TRBV12-4|once
CASRRDRVGYTF
TGTGCCAGCAGACGTGACAGGGTTGGCTACACCTTC
>NA|TRBJ2-3|TRBV20-1|NA
CSASPPLAPDTQYF
TGCAGTGCTAGTCCCCCTTTGGCCCCAGATACGCAGTATTTT
>NA|TRBJ2-7|TRBV4-1|NA
CASSQDIIQGAGEQYF
TGCGCCAGCAGCCAAGATATAATCCAGGGTGCGGGGGAGCAGTACTTC
>TRBD1|TRBJ1-2|TRBV10-3|NA
CAISERDSYGYTF
TGTGCCATCAGTGAACGGGACAGCTATGGCTACACCTTC
>TRBD1|TRBJ1-5|TRBV24-1|NA
CATSDFVQGTHQPQHF
TGTGCCACCAGTGATTTCGTACAGGGGACCCATCAGCCCCAGCATTTT
>NA|TRBJ1-5|TRBV18|few
CASSPGANQPQHF
TGTGCCAGCTCACCAGGGGCCAATCAGCCCCAGCATTTT
>NA|TRBJ1-3|TRBV6-5|NA
CASSSPTRDYGNTIYF
TGTGCCAGCAGTTCTCCGACTAGGGACTATGGAAACACCATATATTTT
>NA|TRBJ1-1|TRBV19|NA
CASSMGLQNTEAFF
TGTGCCAGTAGTATGGGACTGCAGAACACTGAAGCTTTCTTT
>TRBD1|TRBJ1-5|TRBV11-3|NA
CASSWGQGVNSNQPQHF
TGTGCCAGCAGCTGGGGACAGGGAGTCAATAGCAATCAGCCCCAGCATTTT
>NA|TRBJ2-7|TRBV2|NA
CASSESQGGGYEQYF
TGTGCCAGCAGTGAATCACAGGGAGGGGGGTACGAGCAGTACTTC
>TRBD1|TRBJ2-7|TRBV27|NA
CASRGQLSYEQYF
TGTGCCAGCAGGGGACAGCTCTCCTACGAGCAGTACTTC
>TRBD1|TRBJ2-3|TRBV5-1|once
CASSLGQTTDTQYF
TGCGCCAGCAGCCTGGGACAGACAACAGATACGCAGTATTTT
>NA|TRBJ2-7|TRBV7-9|NA
CASSHRDNPYEQYF
TGTGCCAGCAGCCACCGGGACAACCCCTACGAGCAGTACTTC
>TRBD1|TRBJ1-4|TRBV5-6|NA
CASSQGATNEKLFF
TGTGCCAGCAGCCAGGGGGCAACTAATGAAAAACTGTTTTTT
>NA|TRBJ1-5|TRBV7-9|NA
CASSLGYRELHQPQHF
TGTGCCAGCAGCTTAGGCTACAGGGAACTCCATCAGCCCCAGCATTTT
>TRBD1|TRBJ1-2|TRBV6-5|once
CATPGQGINYGYTF
TGTGCCACCCCGGGACAGGGGATAAACTATGGCTACACCTTC
>NA|TRBJ2-4|TRBV5-1|NA
CASSTGTKNIQYF
TGCGCCAGCAGCACGGGTACCAAAAACATTCAGTACTTC
>NA|TRBJ1-5|TRBV3-1/TRBV3-2|NA
CASSQGQAAQPQHF
TGTGCCAGCAGCCAAGGACAGGCGGCTCAGCCCCAGCATTTT
>NA|TRBJ1-2|TRBV7-8|NA
CASRPRGNYGYTF
TGTGCCAGCAGACCTAGGGGAAACTATGGCTACACCTTC
>NA|TRBJ1-5|TRBV12-2|NA
CASRLQPIPGQLNQPQHF
TGTGCAAGTCGCTTACAACCCATCCCGGGACAGCTCAATCAGCCCCAGCATTTT
>TRBD2|TRBJ2-7|TRBV7-2|NA
CASSPWVAGVSYEQYF
TGTGCCAGCAGCCCCTGGGTAGCGGGGGTCTCCTACGAGCAGTACTTC
>NA|TRBJ1-3|TRBV29-1|NA
CSVKADTNSGNTIYF
TGCAGCGTTAAAGCGGACACTAACTCTGGAAACACCATATATTTT